This passage covers 19 T cell receptor beta chains from one sample sequenced in a study of technical replicates of blood from a few donors (TCRdb year 2017). The library was made by the immunoSEQ multiplex PCR assay. As stored in TCRdb, this immuneACCESS dataset retains in-frame rearrangements with V and J assigned. A fraction of the clones does not appear; measured against another copy, unresolved V genes explain less than half of the discrepancy, and the remainder lacks a known reason. This sample lists under 95,000 clones; more than 95% were detected once. The top ten hold approximately 0.14% of the sample. The specimen sequenced was T cells isolated from PBMCs. All receptors come from a human donor in good health.

DNA of the CDR3: TGTGCCAGCAGTGAGAACCCGACAGGGGTCCGGAATTCACCCCTCCACTTT. It encodes CASSENPTGVRNSPLHF. The rearrangement joins TRBV6-1 to TRBJ1-6; 8 bases are a match to TRBD1. This CDR3 contains 17 residues. The V gene's germline CDR1 is MNHNS and CDR2 SASEGT. V shed 3 bases and J 7 bases; nucleotides not matched to a gene: 11.

The chain joins TRBV5-1 to TRBJ1-6, with 8 nucleotides matching TRBD1. Looked up from germline, CDR1 is SGHRS and CDR2 is YFSETQ. The CDR3 totals 15 residues. Losses at the gene ends were 4 bases for V and 5 bases for J; bases not matched to a gene: 5. The CDR3 region has the DNA TGCGCCAGCAGCCTTCCGGACAGGGATAATTCACCCCTCCACTTT. Translated, it gives CASSLPDRDNSPLHF.

The V call is TRBV7-8, the J call TRBJ2-6; no clear D gene. The CDR3 covers 13 residues. Looked up from germline, CDR1 is SGHVS and CDR2 is FQNEAQ. V dropped 8 bases and J dropped 4 bases, with 9 bases sitting between them. CDR3 sequence: CASHPGGANVLTF. The DNA of the CDR3 is TGTGCCAGCCACCCAGGAGGGGCCAACGTCCTGACTTTC.

The chain joins TRBV27 to TRBJ2-5; the match to TRBD1 covers 9 bases. With 8 bases clipped from V and 2 bases from J, the junction kept 9 bases outside the gene matches. Germline CDR1 MNHEY, CDR2 SMNVEV (reference sequence). This CDR3 contains 15 residues. Written as DNA, the CDR3 is TGTGCCAGCCCTGGGGGACAGGGTTCTCAAGAGACCCAGTACTTC. Its protein is CASPGGQGSQETQYF.

The V and J genes are TRBV5-6 and TRBJ1-5, with D hard to call. Trimming pared 1 base from V and 2 bases from J, leaving 7 bases between. This CDR3 is built from 14 residues. Germline CDR1 SGHDT, CDR2 YYEEEE. Here the CDR3 DNA reads TGTGCCAGCAGCTTGTTTTCGGGCAATCAGCCCCAGCATTTT. Translating it yields CASSLFSGNQPQHF.

The chain combines TRBV19 with TRBJ2-1; D remains unclear. The germline CDR1 and CDR2 sequences are LNHDA and SQIVND (reference sequence). CDR3 length: 16 amino acids. V was pared by 0 bases and J by 6 bases, with 15 bases between. This CDR3 reads CASSIEGIRSGNEQFF. CDR3 nucleotides: TGTGCCAGTAGTATAGAGGGTATTCGGTCGGGCAATGAGCAGTTCTTC. Full variable domain (missing parts from reference TRBV19 and TRBJ2-1): DGGITQSPKYLFRKEGQNVTLSCEQNLNHDAMYWYRQDPGQGLRLIYYSQIVNDFQKGDIAEGYSVSREKKESFPLTVTSAQKNPTAFYLCASSIEGIRSGNEQFFGPGTRLTVL.

The J gene is TRBJ2-1, the V gene TRBV9; TRBD2 agrees at 13 bases. Germline V gives CDR1 SGDLS, CDR2 YYNGEE. Unmatched junction bases numbered 2, after V lost 4 bases and J lost 4 bases. The CDR3 runs 15 residues. In DNA, the CDR3 is TGTGCCAGCAGCCCGGGACTAGCGGGGTACAATGAGCAGTTCTTC. Its translation: CASSPGLAGYNEQFF.

The chain uses TRBV29-1 and TRBJ2-1, with no clear D. Germline CDR1 SQVTM, CDR2 ANQGSEA. Trimming pared 6 bases from V and 5 bases from J, leaving 11 bases between. This CDR3 contains 12 residues. The CDR3 sequence is CSVAPVNNEQFF. The CDR3 nucleotides are TGCAGCGTCGCCCCGGTGAACAATGAGCAGTTCTTC.

This clone was seen a single time. The V and J genes are TRBV4-2 and TRBJ2-1; 8 positions match TRBD2. Germline V gene lookup returns CDR1 LGHNA and CDR2 YNFKEQ. CDR3 length: 17 amino acids. The V segment lost 0 bases and the J segment 10 bases; nucleotides outside the gene matches: 14. The CDR3 protein is CASSQDERGFAFGEQFF. The CDR3 DNA follows: TGTGCCAGCAGCCAAGATGAGCGGGGGTTTGCTTTCGGAGAGCAGTTCTTC.

V is TRBV2 and J is TRBJ2-7; 14 positions agree with TRBD2. Germline-derived CDR1 and CDR2 are SNHLY and FYNNEI. The CDR3 runs to 18 residues. V shed 6 bases and J 2 bases; nucleotides not matched to a gene: 12. CDR3 DNA sequence: TGTGCCAGCAGACCCGGGACTAGCGGGGGCCACCAGACCTACGAGCAGTACTTC. Its translation is CASRPGTSGGHQTYEQYF.

The CDR3 reads CASSLGGLAGVLRTDTQYF. CDR3 nucleotides: TGTGCCAGCAGCTTGGGCGGGCTAGCGGGGGTCCTCCGGACAGATACGCAGTATTTT. The chain couples TRBV7-9 to TRBJ2-3; 10 bases match TRBD2. Trimming at V came to 3 bases and at J to 3 bases, leaving 15 bases not matched to a gene. The CDR3 is 19 amino acids. Per the germline V gene, CDR1 is SEHNR and CDR2 is FQNEAQ (reference sequence).

V and J are TRBV7-9 and TRBJ1-6; no clear D gene. The CDR3 covers 12 residues. Germline V CDR1 and CDR2: SEHNR, FQNEAQ (reference sequence). The V end was cut by 3 bases, the J end by 15 bases, with 12 bases between. CDR3 sequence (DNA): TGTGCCAGCAGCTTTAGTCGATCTCACCTCCACTTT. Protein product: CASSFSRSHLHF.

This sequence joins TRBV10-3 and TRBJ2-7; TRBD2 agrees at 7 bases. V lost 5 bases, J lost 3 bases, and 13 bases stayed unmatched. CDR3 length: 16 residues. The V gene's germline CDR1 is ENHRY and CDR2 SYGVKD. The CDR3 DNA is TGTGCCATCAGTAAGGGAGGGCAGAGTGGGGGCTACGAGCAGTACTTC. This encodes CAISKGGQSGGYEQYF.

The chain has TRBV28 and TRBJ2-2, with 7 bases fitting TRBD2. The CDR3 contains 18 residues. With V trimmed by 2 bases and J by 2 bases, 11 bases remained unmatched. Germline CDR1 and CDR2: MDHEN and SYDVKM. CDR3 amino acids: CASSLIPPGGLNTGELFF. The CDR3 bases are TGTGCCAGCAGTTTAATCCCGCCGGGGGGATTAAACACCGGGGAGCTGTTTTTT.

The chain combines TRBV7-9 with TRBJ2-5; D is ambiguous. The CDR3 loop spans 12 amino acids. Germline V gene sequence: CDR1 SEHNR, CDR2 FQNEAQ (reference sequence). V lost 10 bases and J lost 4, with 13 bases in between. The CDR3 spells CAIEPTGETQYF. In nucleotides, the CDR3 is TGTGCCATCGAACCTACCGGAGAGACCCAGTACTTC.

The rearrangement links TRBV5-1 to TRBJ2-7; 7 bases align to TRBD1. Germline CDR1 SGHRS, CDR2 YFSETQ. The CDR3 runs to 14 residues. After removal of 0 bases from V and 3 bases from J, the junction contained 3 bases not matched to a gene. The CDR3 here is CASSLGGQYYEQYF. The CDR3 bases are TGCGCCAGCAGCTTGGGGGGACAGTACTACGAGCAGTACTTC.

Here the CDR3 reads CASSDKTGSGTEAFF. The CDR3 coding sequence is TGTGCCAGCAGCGACAAAACAGGGTCGGGCACTGAAGCTTTCTTT. This sequence joins TRBV9 and TRBJ1-1; TRBD1 might be the D (6 bases). V lost 3 bases and J 4 bases, leaving 16 bases between the germline ends. Germline CDR1 and CDR2: SGDLS and YYNGEE. This CDR3 comprises 15 residues.

The chain employs TRBV6-5 and TRBJ2-7; TRBD2 matches at 12 bases. Germline V gene lookup returns CDR1 MNHEY and CDR2 SVGAGI. The junction had 12 bases not matched to a gene; V was cut back by 6 bases and J by 9 bases. CDR3 size: 15 residues. The CDR3 DNA sequence: TGTGCCAGCAGCACTAGCGGGAGGACCTGGGTCGGGCAGTACTTC. It translates to CASSTSGRTWVGQYF.

V is TRBV7-7 and J is TRBJ2-1; D is perhaps TRBD1 (6 bases). The V gene's germline CDR1 is SSHAT and CDR2 FNYEAQ (reference sequence). V lost 4 bases and J lost 4, with 8 bases in between. The CDR3 extends over 13 amino acids. CDR3 amino acids: CASSSDSYNEQFF. The CDR3 nucleotides read TGTGCCAGCAGCTCGGACAGTTACAATGAGCAGTTCTTC. Supplemented by reference TRBV7-7 and TRBJ2-1, the full variable domain reads GAGVSQSPRYKVTKRGQDVTLRCDPISSHATLYWYQQALGQGPEFLTYFNYEAQPDKSGLPSDRFSAERPEGSISTLTIQRTEQRDSAMYRCASSSDSYNEQFFGPGTRLTVL.